The clone carrying this T cell receptor (beta chain) was detected only a few times. Its antigen is currently unknown. The entirety of the isolated RNA underwent reverse transcription, so expressed TCRB transcripts were sequenced. Only in-frame clones appear in the TCRdb table, and some are missing; sequencing was by immunoSEQ multiplex PCR. Of some 190,000 clones in the sample, 7% to 9% were seen once. V was shortened by 4 bases and J by 8 bases, with 17 bases between the two germline ends. The CDR3 is made up of 14 amino acids. Germline CDR1 MDHEN, CDR2 SYDVKM. This entry comes from a study of beta chain features in type 1 diabetes. Overall study: All samples combined gave 107,917,701 sorted cells for examination.

Study-level results: Significant though moderate, a shortening of TCRB CDR3s appeared in all four CD4+ subsets of Type 1 diabetes patients.

The specimen sequenced was central memory CD4+ T cells from blood. The sequence was collected from a man between 18 and 29 years old with type 1 diabetes. The gene calls are TRBV28 and TRBJ1-2; D gene ambiguous. CDR3: CASSWVTAPTGYTF. CDR3 DNA sequence: TGTGCCAGCAGTTGGGTCACAGCCCCAACCGGCTACACCTTC.